The 20 T cell receptor beta chains below were found in one sample sequenced in a study of shared clonotypes between healthy human individuals. In the naive CD8 group, cells lacked CD45RO and were positively selected for CCR7, so terminally differentiated effector memory CD45RA+ cells were left out. Some clones are missing from TCRdb's copy, which holds only in-frame ones; the method was immunoSEQ multiplex PCR. The sample gives fewer than 850,000 clones, roughly 96% of which show up once; less than 0.25% is in the top ten. Specimen: naive CD8+ T cells sorted from blood. These TCRs come from a man aged 25 to 40 in good health.

This rearrangement joins TRBV6-1 to TRBJ1-1, with 8 positions matching TRBD1. With 1 base clipped from V and 3 bases from J, the junction kept 1 base outside the gene matches. The CDR3 has 14 amino acids. Looked up from germline, CDR1 is MNHNS and CDR2 is SASEGT. CDR3 residues: CASSEDRGYTEAFF. The CDR3 DNA reads as TGTGCCAGCAGTGAAGACAGGGGGTACACTGAAGCTTTCTTT.

This chain joins TRBV28 and TRBJ2-1; a weak D match, TRBD1 (5 bases). Per germline, CDR1 MDHEN and CDR2 SYDVKM. The CDR3 contains 15 residues. V was clipped by 2 bases and J by 8 bases, with 16 bases between them. CDR3 residues: CASSLSQGRIDEQFF. The CDR3 bases are TGTGCCAGCAGTTTAAGTCAGGGTCGTATCGATGAGCAGTTCTTC.

The chain carries TRBV27 and TRBJ2-7; the D gene is possibly TRBD1 (5 bases). With 2 bases removed from V and 4 bases from J, the gap between germline ends came to 9 bases. This CDR3 region has 13 residues. The germline V gene has CDR1 MNHEY and CDR2 SMNVEV (reference sequence). CDR3 sequence reads: CASSLAGMYEQYF. The CDR3 nucleotides read TGTGCCAGCAGTTTAGCAGGGATGTACGAGCAGTACTTC.

This chain links TRBV9 with TRBJ2-1; 7 nucleotides match TRBD2. Germline loops: CDR1 SGDLS, CDR2 YYNGEE. J lost 3 bases, V lost 0 bases, and 6 bases had no gene match. There are 16 residues in the CDR3. CDR3 sequence: CASSVGGGTNYNEQFF. The CDR3 DNA reads TGTGCCAGCAGCGTAGGAGGCGGGACTAACTACAATGAGCAGTTCTTC.

CDR3 in amino acids: CASSLSAPRWDEQYF. The CDR3 bases are TGCGCCAGCAGCTTGTCGGCGCCCCGGTGGGACGAGCAGTACTTC. J is TRBJ2-7 and V is TRBV5-1; the D is unclear. The V end lost 1 base, the J end lost 5 bases, and 16 bases lay between the germline ends. This CDR3 is 15 amino acids long. Germline loops: CDR1 SGHRS, CDR2 YFSETQ.

The rearrangement uses TRBV13 and TRBJ2-5; no clear D. Trimming cost V 1 base and J 2 bases, with 8 bases left between them. Germline CDR1 reads PRHDT; CDR2 reads FYEKMQ (reference sequence). The CDR3 covers 14 residues. The CDR3 DNA is TGTGCCAGCAGCTTAGAGGTAGATCAAGAGACCCAGTACTTC. As protein: CASSLEVDQETQYF.

The chain links TRBV28 to TRBJ1-2; 7 nucleotides align to TRBD1. The germline V gene encodes CDR1 MDHEN and CDR2 SYDVKM. The CDR3 runs 14 residues. V trimming: 4 bases; J trimming: 5 bases; junction bases outside the gene matches: 7. CDR3: CASSSDRFYYGYTF. The DNA for the CDR3 is TGTGCCAGCAGTTCGGACAGGTTTTATTATGGCTACACCTTC.

This rearrangement joins TRBV9 to TRBJ2-3, with 7 bases fitting TRBD2. The J segment lost 2 bases and the V segment lost 9 bases, leaving 9 bases of the junction unmatched. From germline, CDR1 is SGDLS and CDR2 YYNGEE. The CDR3 loop spans 14 amino acids. CDR3 residues: CATAPSGNTDTQYF. CDR3 nucleotides: TGTGCCACCGCCCCTAGCGGAAACACAGATACGCAGTATTTT.

The chain has TRBV15 and TRBJ2-3; D is possibly TRBD1 (6 bases). The germline gives CDR1 LNHNV, CDR2 YYDKDF (reference sequence). This CDR3 comprises 15 residues. Trimming took off 3 bases at V and 5 bases at J, with 15 bases between the two ends. CDR3 protein: CATSSATGKGDTQYF. The CDR3 DNA reads as TGTGCCACCAGCAGTGCAACAGGGAAGGGAGATACGCAGTATTTT.

This clone was seen once. The chain couples TRBV25-1 to TRBJ2-1, with D uncertain. Germline V lookup: CDR1 MGHDK, CDR2 SYGVNS. This CDR3 contains 15 residues. Trimming pared 4 bases from V and 3 bases from J, leaving 13 bases between. This CDR3 reads CASSGSPRLYNEQFF. In DNA form, the CDR3 reads TGTGCCAGCAGTGGCTCCCCCCGACTCTACAATGAGCAGTTCTTC.

This chain uses TRBV4-1 with TRBJ2-1; a possible D gene is TRBD2 (6 bases). CDR1 is MGHRA and CDR2 is YSYEKL in the germline V gene. The ends were cut back, 0 bases at V and 2 bases at J, with 17 bases in the middle. This CDR3 comprises 18 residues. CDR3 DNA: TGCGCCAGCAGCCAAGACGGGAGTGGTATTCGGACCTACAATGAGCAGTTCTTC. Protein sequence: CASSQDGSGIRTYNEQFF.

This sequence joins TRBV15 and TRBJ1-1; no clear D. Germline values: CDR1 LNHNV, CDR2 YYDKDF (reference sequence). The CDR3 totals 13 residues. V lost 3 bases and J 7 bases, leaving 12 bases between the germline ends. The CDR3 DNA reads as TGTGCCACCAGCAGGCCGGAGACCCGTGAAGCTTTCTTT. Translation: CATSRPETREAFF.

V is TRBV2 and J is TRBJ1-2, with D perhaps TRBD1 (5 bases). CDR1 is SNHLY and CDR2 is FYNNEI in the germline V gene. The CDR3 totals 13 residues. V was clipped by 8 bases and J by 8 bases, with 18 bases between them. DNA for the CDR3: TGTGCCAGCCGGGGCGAGGGGCTCAGAGGCTACACCTTC. Its translation is CASRGEGLRGYTF.

In regard to this clone: Other DNA sequences from this sample encode an identical CDR3 as well. The chain joins TRBV10-2 to TRBJ2-2; 8 bases match TRBD1. The CDR3 length is 13 residues. J gave up 5 bases and V 7 bases, and 3 bases lay outside the gene matches. Germline values: CDR1 WSHSY, CDR2 SAAADI. This CDR3 is CASTDRETGELFF. CDR3 DNA: TGCGCCAGCACGGACAGGGAAACCGGGGAGCTGTTTTTT.

This chain links TRBV19 with TRBJ2-1; possibly TRBD1 for D (5 bases). Trimming took off 3 bases at V and 5 bases at J, with 29 bases between the two ends. Per the germline V gene, CDR1 is LNHDA and CDR2 is SQIVND (reference sequence). The CDR3 is made up of 20 amino acids. The chain's CDR3 is CASSMGPRLGESLGNNEQFF. The CDR3 DNA sequence: TGTGCCAGTAGTATGGGGCCCAGACTGGGCGAAAGCCTGGGGAACAATGAGCAGTTCTTC.

The rearrangement uses TRBV7-8 and TRBJ2-7; D unclear. The germline V gene has CDR1 SGHVS and CDR2 FQNEAQ. V lost 0 bases to trimming and J lost 7 bases, with 25 bases between them. The CDR3 sequence is 18 residues long. As DNA, the CDR3 is TGTGCCAGCAGCTTAGCGCGCGCCCCGACGCCCGGTATGAGGGAGCAGTACTTC. It yields the protein CASSLARAPTPGMREQYF.

This rearrangement joins TRBV5-6 to TRBJ2-1, with D possibly being TRBD2 (6 bases). The germline V and J ends were trimmed by 2 bases and 9 bases, with 21 bases remaining between them. Germline loops: CDR1 SGHDT, CDR2 YYEEEE. CDR3 length equals 16 residues. The DNA for the CDR3 is TGTGCCAGCAGCTTCCCCGGGTGGTCCGGGAGTAGTGAGCAGTTCTTC. It specifies CASSFPGWSGSSEQFF.

The DNA for the CDR3 is TGTGCCAGCAGCCAGACCGGACTAGCCGGTTACAATGAGCAGTTCTTC. Protein: CASSQTGLAGYNEQFF. J is TRBJ2-1 and V is TRBV7-2; TRBD2 matches 8 bases. V was clipped by 5 bases and J by 4 bases; unmatched bases: 10. The germline gives CDR1 SGHTA, CDR2 FQGNSA. The CDR3 runs to 16 residues.

This clone was seen just once. The chain couples TRBV27 to TRBJ2-1; 12 bases map to TRBD2. Germline V gene sequence: CDR1 MNHEY, CDR2 SMNVEV (reference sequence). CDR3 length: 15 residues. V shed 5 bases and J 8 bases; nucleotides not matched to a gene: 7. The CDR3 sequence is CASSLPTSGRYEQFF. The CDR3 DNA reads as TGTGCCAGCAGTCTACCGACTAGCGGGAGATATGAGCAGTTCTTC.

The gene calls are TRBV25-1 and TRBJ2-1, with TRBD2 as a possible D gene (6 bases). Germline V gives CDR1 MGHDK, CDR2 SYGVNS. Between the trimmed V and J ends, which lost 10 bases and 6 bases, there was a span of 19 bases. CDR3 length: 14 amino acids. The CDR3 is CATAVAGNVNEQFF. CDR3 DNA sequence: TGTGCCACCGCTGTGGCGGGAAATGTCAATGAGCAGTTCTTC.